This paragraph reports one T cell receptor beta chain. Its specificity is not known. TCRdb ran MiXCR on the 5' RACE reads and lists one entry per CDR3 protein. The table has 240,000 or so distinct CDR3 sequences, approximately 7% seen once; the top ten hold around 3.4%. This sample was taken from a study of identical twins. Study-level points and caveats: Cross-sectional statistical analysis was relied on for the conclusions, without the same donors being followed.

V lost 3 bases to trimming and J lost 5 bases, with 12 bases between them. CDR1 and CDR2 from the germline V gene are SGHAT and FQNNGV. This CDR3 has 14 amino acids. These data were likewise used in another study, on yellow fever vaccine responses in identical twins.

The V and J genes are TRBV11-2 and TRBJ2-3; D is unclear. This clonotype was sampled from a young woman in good health. Sequencing used memory (CD45RO+) T cells sorted from blood. The DNA of the CDR3 is TGTGCCAGCAGCTTCCTCGGTTACGGAGATACGCAGTATTTT. It is translated as CASSFLGYGDTQYF.